This T cell receptor beta chain was captured in a study of T cell responses to AZD1222 COVID-19 vaccine. For the study at large: Second-dose groups at about 4 or about 12 weeks were pooled.

The protocol was immunoSEQ multiplex PCR, while the TCRdb copy is restricted to in-frame clones and leaves out a portion. The table lists roughly 120,000 clones, over 80% of them singletons. This CDR3 is built from 15 residues. Germline V gives CDR1 GTSNPN, CDR2 SVGIG (reference sequence). V dropped 5 bases and J dropped 0 bases, with 14 bases sitting between them. As concerns this clone: Its antigen is as yet unknown.

Study observations and caveats: All repertoire sampling was performed exclusively after the peak T cell response. There were mostly white British donors and more females than males, and clonal diversity was possibly underestimated. Among vaccine-associated CD4 TCRs, coverage spanned spike, with dominance at 160-218 and 743-854.

V and J are TRBV30 and TRBJ1-5, with D tentatively TRBD1 (6 bases). The sequence was collected from an adult in good health. The specimen comprised peripheral blood, sampled on day 0 of AZD1222 vaccination. The CDR3 sequence: CAWGRGGYSNQPQHF. Here the CDR3 DNA reads TGTGCCTGGGGAAGAGGGGGGTATAGCAATCAGCCCCAGCATTTT.